This T cell receptor beta chain comes out of a study of T cells in narcolepsy. Overall study findings and caveats: Healthy controls reportedly lacked the autoreactive clonotypes serially found in patients' blood.

Concerning this clone: Its specificity is not known.

Measured with immunoSEQ multiplex PCR; TCRdb has only the in-frame clones, and not every one. Counted here are around 35,000 clones, 65% to 85% occurring once; the ten biggest clones make up around 1.1%. V was clipped by 6 bases and J by 1 base, with 12 bases between them. This CDR3 has 14 residues. Looked up from germline, CDR1 is LNHDA and CDR2 is SQIVND (reference sequence). The chain recombines TRBV19 with TRBJ1-1, with unresolved D. Sequenced input: memory (CD45RA-) CD4+ T cells from blood. The source is a human donor in good health. The CDR3 nucleotides are TGTGCCAGTAGCACCTGGGCGACGAACACTGAAGCTTTCTTT. This translates into CASSTWATNTEAFF.